The rows below give T cell receptor beta chains drawn from one sample of a study of T cell clones after liver transplantation. Assay: immunoSEQ multiplex PCR; the TCRdb copy retains only in-frame clones and omits some. This table has roughly 80,000 clones, approximately 87% appearing once. The source material was CD4+ T cells from blood, sampled at the 22-month timepoint. These receptors were collected from a human patient who received a liver transplant. Part of the T cell pool may stem from the graft donor. Each CDR3 is given with its conserved first and last residue. A D gene is named only where the DNA matches it firmly. Where a row states a size, it is once, few, many or the class of an expanded clone; other rows omit it.

cdr3_aa: CASSLKSGANVLTF
cdr3_nt: TGTGCCAGCAGCCTAAAATCTGGGGCCAACGTCCTGACTTTC
v_call: TRBV7-3
j_call: TRBJ2-6
d_call: -
clone_size: -

cdr3_aa: CASSFNAGAEQFF
cdr3_nt: TGTGCCAGCAGCTTCAACGCGGGGGCTGAGCAGTTCTTC
v_call: TRBV11-2
j_call: TRBJ2-1
d_call: -
clone_size: -

cdr3_aa: CASSEGQGRGNEKLFF
cdr3_nt: TGCGCCAGCAGTGAGGGACAGGGAAGGGGGAATGAAAAACTGTTTTTT
v_call: TRBV10-1
j_call: TRBJ1-4
d_call: TRBD1
clone_size: once

cdr3_aa: CASSYSGGEQYF
cdr3_nt: TGTGCCAGCAGTTACTCAGGGGGCGAGCAGTACTTC
v_call: TRBV6-6
j_call: TRBJ2-7
d_call: -
clone_size: -

cdr3_aa: CASSYSPGVNTEAFF
cdr3_nt: TGTGCCAGCAGTTACTCGCCAGGTGTTAACACTGAAGCTTTCTTT
v_call: TRBV6-6
j_call: TRBJ1-1
d_call: -
clone_size: once

cdr3_aa: CASSAPQANTGELFF
cdr3_nt: TGTGCCAGCAGCGCCCCTCAAGCGAACACCGGGGAGCTGTTTTTT
v_call: TRBV9
j_call: TRBJ2-2
d_call: -
clone_size: -

cdr3_aa: CASSELGQNSYEQYF
cdr3_nt: TGTGCCAGCAGCGAACTGGGACAGAACTCCTACGAGCAGTACTTC
v_call: TRBV2
j_call: TRBJ2-7
d_call: TRBD1
clone_size: -

cdr3_aa: CASTRRGIEQYF
cdr3_nt: TGTGCCAGCACGCGACGGGGAATCGAGCAGTACTTC
v_call: TRBV5-6
j_call: TRBJ2-7
d_call: -
clone_size: -

cdr3_aa: CASSPGQANEKLFF
cdr3_nt: TGCGCCAGCAGCCCCGGCCAGGCGAATGAAAAACTGTTTTTT
v_call: TRBV5-1
j_call: TRBJ1-4
d_call: -
clone_size: -

cdr3_aa: CASSWAYEQYF
cdr3_nt: TGTGCCAGCAGCTGGGCCTACGAGCAGTACTTC
v_call: TRBV7-2
j_call: TRBJ2-7
d_call: -
clone_size: many

cdr3_aa: CASSIVGETKLFF
cdr3_nt: TGTGCCAGTAGTATAGTTGGGGAAACTAAACTGTTCTTC
v_call: TRBV19
j_call: TRBJ2-1
d_call: -
clone_size: -

cdr3_aa: CASATGGALYEQYF
cdr3_nt: TGTGCCAGCGCCACCGGGGGGGCCCTCTACGAGCAGTACTTC
v_call: TRBV7-2
j_call: TRBJ2-7
d_call: TRBD2
clone_size: -

cdr3_aa: CASSISQWGGRPNEQYF
cdr3_nt: TGTGCCAGTAGTATATCCCAATGGGGGGGACGACCCAACGAGCAGTACTTC
v_call: TRBV19
j_call: TRBJ2-7
d_call: TRBD2
clone_size: -

cdr3_aa: CASSPNPTGTEGNTIYF
cdr3_nt: TGTGCCAGCAGCCCCAACCCGACAGGGACTGAAGGAAACACCATATATTTT
v_call: TRBV25-1
j_call: TRBJ1-3
d_call: TRBD1
clone_size: -

cdr3_aa: CASSPGPTDEEQFF
cdr3_nt: TGTGCCAGCAGTCCGGGCCCTACGGATGAGGAGCAGTTCTTC
v_call: TRBV28
j_call: TRBJ2-1
d_call: -
clone_size: -

cdr3_aa: CASSQIGQSATEAFF
cdr3_nt: TGTGCCAGCAGCCAAATAGGCCAGTCAGCCACTGAAGCTTTCTTT
v_call: TRBV4-2
j_call: TRBJ1-1
d_call: -
clone_size: -

cdr3_aa: CASRDRGAFTDTQYF
cdr3_nt: TGTGCCAGCCGGGACAGGGGGGCCTTCACAGATACGCAGTATTTT
v_call: TRBV19
j_call: TRBJ2-3
d_call: TRBD1
clone_size: -